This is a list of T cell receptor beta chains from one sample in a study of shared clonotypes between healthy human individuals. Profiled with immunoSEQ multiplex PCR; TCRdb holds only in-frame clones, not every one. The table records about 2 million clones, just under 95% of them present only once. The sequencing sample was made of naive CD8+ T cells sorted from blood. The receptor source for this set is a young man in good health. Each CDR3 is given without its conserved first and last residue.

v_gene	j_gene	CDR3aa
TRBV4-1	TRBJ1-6	ASSQVLSGQGYSPLH
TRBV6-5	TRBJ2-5	ASSYSGEETQY
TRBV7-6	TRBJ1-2	ASSTEAGGYGYT
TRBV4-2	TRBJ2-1	ASSLEGRGSYNEQF
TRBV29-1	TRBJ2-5	SVEGVWLAQTQY
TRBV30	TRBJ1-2	AWRPGQLYGYT
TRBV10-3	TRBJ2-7	AIGGGPAEQY
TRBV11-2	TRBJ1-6	ASSLGVRRDSPLH
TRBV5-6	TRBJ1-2	ASSLTGAYGYT
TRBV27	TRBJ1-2	ASSLGQGYYGYT
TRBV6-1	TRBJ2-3	ASSDLLDTQY
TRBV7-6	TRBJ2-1	ASSSIVSNEQF
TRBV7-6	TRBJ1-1	ASSLGAMEAMNTEAF
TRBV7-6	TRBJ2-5	ASSFSVSGGFETQY
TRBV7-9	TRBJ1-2	ASSPWTGSYGYT
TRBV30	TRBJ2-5	AFGLAGQETQY
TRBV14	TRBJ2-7	ASSQQGRYEQY
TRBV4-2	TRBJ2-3	ASSPGLAGGLNADTQY
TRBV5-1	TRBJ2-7	ASSWTTSGRSQEQY
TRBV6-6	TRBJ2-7	ASSYGGEGNFWQY
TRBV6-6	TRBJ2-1	ASSYAGTHGF
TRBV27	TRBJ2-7	ASSPGGAYEQY
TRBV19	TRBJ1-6	GLFDRPYNSPLH
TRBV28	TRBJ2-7	ASSPEGPEQY
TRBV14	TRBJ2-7	ASSPRDYEQY